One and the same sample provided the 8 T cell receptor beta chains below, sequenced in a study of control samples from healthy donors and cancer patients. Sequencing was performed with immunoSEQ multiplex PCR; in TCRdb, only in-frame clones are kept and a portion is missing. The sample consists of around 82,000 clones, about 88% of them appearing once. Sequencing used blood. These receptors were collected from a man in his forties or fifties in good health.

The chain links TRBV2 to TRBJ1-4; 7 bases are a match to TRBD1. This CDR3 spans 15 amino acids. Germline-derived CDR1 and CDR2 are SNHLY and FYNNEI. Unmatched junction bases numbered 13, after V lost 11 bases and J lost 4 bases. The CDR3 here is CAGSRQGDINEKLFF. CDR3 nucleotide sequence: TGTGCCGGAAGTCGTCAGGGGGACATTAATGAAAAACTGTTTTTT.

Here the CDR3 DNA reads TGTGCCAGCAGCCCCGAGGGAGATACGCAGTATTTT. This gives the protein CASSPEGDTQYF. The chain carries TRBV3-1 (or the pseudogene TRBV3-2) and TRBJ2-3; possible D gene TRBD2, 5 bases. The CDR3 sequence is 12 residues long. V lost 4 bases, J lost 5 bases, and 7 bases lay in between. Germline V gene data show CDR1 as LGHDT and CDR2 as YNNKEL (reference sequence).

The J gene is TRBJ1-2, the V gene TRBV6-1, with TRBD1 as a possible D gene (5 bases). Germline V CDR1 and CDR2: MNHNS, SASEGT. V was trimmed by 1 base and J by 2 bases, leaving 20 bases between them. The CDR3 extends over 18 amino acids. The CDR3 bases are TGTGCCAGCAGTGAAGGTTCGTCGGGCAGGGTAGGGAACTATGGCTACACCTTC. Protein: CASSEGSSGRVGNYGYTF.

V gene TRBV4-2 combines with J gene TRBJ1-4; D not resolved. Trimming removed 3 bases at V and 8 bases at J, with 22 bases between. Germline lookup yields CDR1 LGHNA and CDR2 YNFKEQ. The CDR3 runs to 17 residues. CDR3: CASSQERFGLKREKLFF. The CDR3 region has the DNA TGTGCCAGCAGCCAGGAGAGGTTCGGACTTAAACGCGAAAAACTGTTTTTT.

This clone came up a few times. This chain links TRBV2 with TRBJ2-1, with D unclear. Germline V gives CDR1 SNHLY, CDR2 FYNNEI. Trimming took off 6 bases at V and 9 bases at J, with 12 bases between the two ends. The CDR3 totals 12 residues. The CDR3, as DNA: TGTGCCAGCAGGGGCGTGGTGAGTGAGCAGTTCTTC. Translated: CASRGVVSEQFF.

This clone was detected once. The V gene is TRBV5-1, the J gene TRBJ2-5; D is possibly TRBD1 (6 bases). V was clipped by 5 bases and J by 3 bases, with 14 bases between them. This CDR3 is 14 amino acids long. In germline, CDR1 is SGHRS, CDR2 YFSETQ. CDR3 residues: CASRAGSGEETQYF. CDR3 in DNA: TGCGCCAGCAGGGCTGGGTCAGGGGAAGAGACCCAGTACTTC.

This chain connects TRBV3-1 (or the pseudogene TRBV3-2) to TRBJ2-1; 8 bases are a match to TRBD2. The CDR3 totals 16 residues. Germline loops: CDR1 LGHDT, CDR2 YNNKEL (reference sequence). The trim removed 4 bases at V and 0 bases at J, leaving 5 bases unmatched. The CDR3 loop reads CASSPSGPSSYNEQFF. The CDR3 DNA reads TGTGCCAGCAGCCCTAGCGGGCCTAGCTCCTACAATGAGCAGTTCTTC.

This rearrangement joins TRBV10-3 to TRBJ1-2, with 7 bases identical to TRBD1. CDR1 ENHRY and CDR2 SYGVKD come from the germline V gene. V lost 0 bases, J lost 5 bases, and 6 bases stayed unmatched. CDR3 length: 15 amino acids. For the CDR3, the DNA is TGTGCCATCAGTGAGTCGCAGGGGGATTGGTATGGCTACACCTTC. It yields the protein CAISESQGDWYGYTF.